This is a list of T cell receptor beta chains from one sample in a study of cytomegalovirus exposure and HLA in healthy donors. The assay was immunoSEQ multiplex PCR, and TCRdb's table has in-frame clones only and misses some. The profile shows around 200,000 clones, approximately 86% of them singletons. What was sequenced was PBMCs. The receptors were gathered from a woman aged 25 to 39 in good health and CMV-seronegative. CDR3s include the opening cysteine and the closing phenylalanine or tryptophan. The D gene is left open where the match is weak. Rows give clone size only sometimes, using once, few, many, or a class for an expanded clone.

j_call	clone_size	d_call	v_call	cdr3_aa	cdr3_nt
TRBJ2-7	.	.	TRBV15	CATSRGWTRGSQGYEQYF	TGTGCCACCAGCAGAGGGTGGACAAGGGGATCTCAGGGGTACGAGCAGTACTTC
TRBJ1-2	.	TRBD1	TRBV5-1	CASSSNSRGRPYGYTF	TGCGCCAGCAGCTCTAATAGCAGGGGGCGTCCCTATGGCTACACCTTC
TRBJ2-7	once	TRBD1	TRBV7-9	CASSLHRDRPYEQYF	TGTGCCAGCAGCTTACATCGGGACAGACCCTACGAGCAGTACTTC
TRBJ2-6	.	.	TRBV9	CASSEQGSGANVLTF	TGTGCCAGCAGCGAACAGGGCAGCGGGGCCAACGTCCTGACTTTC
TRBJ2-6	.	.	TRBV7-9	CASSQARVPGANVLTF	TGTGCCAGCAGTCAAGCCCGAGTCCCTGGGGCCAACGTCCTGACTTTC
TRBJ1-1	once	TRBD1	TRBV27	CASSPSTGYRNTEAFF	TGTGCCAGCAGTCCTTCGACAGGGTATAGGAACACTGAAGCTTTCTTT
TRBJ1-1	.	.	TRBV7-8	CASSGPRGEAFF	TGTGCCAGCAGCGGCCCCCGAGGTGAAGCTTTCTTT
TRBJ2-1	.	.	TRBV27	CASSKHPLPQGNEQFF	TGTGCCAGCAGTAAACACCCACTACCACAGGGAAATGAGCAGTTCTTC
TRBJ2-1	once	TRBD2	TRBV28	CASSLGTRYNEQFF	TGTGCCAGCAGTTTAGGGACTAGGTACAATGAGCAGTTCTTC
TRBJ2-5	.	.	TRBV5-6	CASTRTGAETQYF	TGTGCCAGCACCCGCACAGGTGCGGAGACCCAGTACTTC
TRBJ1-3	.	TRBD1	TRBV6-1	CASSDGQGARNTIYF	TGTGCCAGCAGTGATGGACAGGGTGCAAGAAACACCATATATTTT
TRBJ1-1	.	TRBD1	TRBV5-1	CASSFWTGDTEAFF	TGCGCCAGCAGCTTCTGGACAGGCGACACTGAAGCTTTCTTT
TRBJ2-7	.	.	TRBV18	CASSPRTAQSSYEQYF	TGTGCCAGCTCACCCAGGACTGCCCAGAGCTCCTACGAGCAGTACTTC
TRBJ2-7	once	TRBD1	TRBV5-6	CASSSPTGGSHEQYF	TGTGCCAGCAGCTCCCCGACAGGGGGGTCGCACGAGCAGTACTTC
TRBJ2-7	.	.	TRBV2	CASRGDTYEQYF	TGTGCCAGCAGGGGGGACACCTACGAGCAGTACTTC
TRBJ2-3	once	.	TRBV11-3	CASSSGRGSDTQYF	TGTGCCAGCAGCTCTGGCAGGGGCTCAGATACGCAGTATTTT
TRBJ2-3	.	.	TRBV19	CASSIGSGLDTQYF	TGTGCCAGTAGTATTGGATCAGGGTTAGATACGCAGTATTTT
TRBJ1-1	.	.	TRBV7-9	CASSPEGHRNTEAFF	TGTGCCAGCAGCCCCGAGGGACATCGGAACACTGAAGCTTTCTTT
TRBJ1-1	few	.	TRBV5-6	CASSRGNTEAFF	TGTGCCAGCAGCAGGGGGAACACTGAAGCTTTCTTT
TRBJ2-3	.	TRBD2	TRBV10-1	CASSESTSGADTQYF	TGCGCCAGCAGTGAGTCGACTAGCGGGGCAGATACGCAGTATTTT
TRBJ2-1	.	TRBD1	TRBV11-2	CASSADRTYNEQFF	TGTGCCAGCAGCGCGGACAGGACCTACAATGAGCAGTTCTTC
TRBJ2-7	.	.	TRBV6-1	CASSLNYEQYF	TGTGCCAGCAGCCTTAACTACGAGCAGTACTTC
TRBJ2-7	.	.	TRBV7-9	CASSSGQSYEQYF	TGTGCCAGCAGCTCCGGACAGTCCTACGAGCAGTACTTC
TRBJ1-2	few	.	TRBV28	CASRGDIVTYGYTF	TGTGCCAGCAGAGGCGACATAGTTACCTATGGCTACACCTTC
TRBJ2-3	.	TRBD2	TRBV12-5	CASGLGGRADMQYF	TGTGCTAGTGGTTTGGGCGGGAGGGCCGATATGCAGTATTTT
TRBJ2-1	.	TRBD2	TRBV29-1	CSSIAGGSINEQFF	TGCAGCTCAATAGCGGGAGGGTCCATCAATGAGCAGTTCTTC
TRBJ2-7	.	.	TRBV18	CASSPPGGLRNEQYF	TGTGCCAGCTCACCACCTGGGGGGTTGAGGAACGAGCAGTACTTC
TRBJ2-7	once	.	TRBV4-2	CASSQEGAGRYEQYF	TGTGCCAGCAGCCAAGAAGGGGCAGGGCGCTACGAGCAGTACTTC
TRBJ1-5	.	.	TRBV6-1	CASKYIAGGNQPQHF	TGTGCCAGCAAATACATAGCCGGGGGCAATCAGCCCCAGCATTTT
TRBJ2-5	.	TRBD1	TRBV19	CASSFRSGQTVETQYF	TGTGCCAGTAGTTTTCGATCGGGACAGACGGTAGAGACCCAGTACTTC
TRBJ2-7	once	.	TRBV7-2	CASSSRAYEQYF	TGTGCCAGCAGCTCGAGAGCCTACGAGCAGTACTTC
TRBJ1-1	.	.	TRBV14	CASSPREGRVYTEAFF	TGTGCCAGCAGCCCGAGGGAAGGGCGGGTGTACACTGAAGCTTTCTTT
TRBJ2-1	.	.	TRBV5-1	CASSLYGGSYNEQFF	TGCGCCAGCAGTCTATATGGGGGGTCCTACAATGAGCAGTTCTTC
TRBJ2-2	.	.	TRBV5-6	CASSLGPSNTGELFF	TGTGCCAGCAGCTTGGGTCCATCGAACACCGGGGAGCTGTTTTTT
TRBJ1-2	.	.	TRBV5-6	CASSLDWGGDYGYTF	TGTGCCAGCAGCTTGGATTGGGGCGGGGACTATGGCTACACCTTC
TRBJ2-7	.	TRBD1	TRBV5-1	CASSFSGTGVHEQYF	TGCGCCAGCAGCTTTAGCGGGACAGGGGTCCACGAGCAGTACTTC
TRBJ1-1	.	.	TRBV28	CASSFAGGGETEAFF	TGTGCCAGCAGCTTTGCGGGGGGTGGGGAGACTGAAGCTTTCTTT
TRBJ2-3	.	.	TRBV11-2	CASSFSRTDTQYF	TGTGCCAGCAGCTTTAGCCGGACAGATACGCAGTATTTT
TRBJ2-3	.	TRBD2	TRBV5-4	CASSFRLAGFTDTQYF	TGTGCCAGCAGCTTTCGACTAGCGGGGTTTACAGATACGCAGTATTTT
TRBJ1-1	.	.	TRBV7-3	CASSLTPRTEAFF	TGTGCCAGCAGCTTAACCCCCCGGACAGAAGCTTTCTTT
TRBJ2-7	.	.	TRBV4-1	CASSLGTFSYEQYF	TGCGCCAGCAGCCTCGGGACATTCTCCTACGAGCAGTACTTC
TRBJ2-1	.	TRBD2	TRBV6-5	CASSSYRLAASSEQFF	TGTGCCAGCAGTTCTTACCGACTAGCGGCATCTAGTGAGCAGTTCTTC
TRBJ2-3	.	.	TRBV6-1	CASREGNTDTQYF	TGTGCCAGCAGGGAGGGGAACACAGATACGCAGTATTTT
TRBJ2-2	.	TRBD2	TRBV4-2	CASSPGVAGGLTGELFF	TGTGCCAGCAGCCCCGGGGTAGCGGGAGGGTTGACCGGGGAGCTGTTTTTT
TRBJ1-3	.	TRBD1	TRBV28	CASRQGDRVSGNTIYF	TGTGCCAGCAGACAGGGGGACCGAGTCTCTGGAAACACCATATATTTT
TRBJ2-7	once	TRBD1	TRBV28	CASSKIGTATYEQYF	TGTGCCAGCAGTAAAATCGGGACAGCCACCTACGAGCAGTACTTC
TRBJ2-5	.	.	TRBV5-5	CASSPVQETQYF	TGTGCCAGCAGCCCTGTACAAGAGACCCAGTACTTC
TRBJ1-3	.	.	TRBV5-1	CASSPDRGNTIYF	TGCGCCAGCAGCCCTGACAGGGGAAACACCATATATTTT